Below are 6 T cell receptor beta chains sequenced from a single sample in a study of shared clonotypes between healthy human individuals. Measured with immunoSEQ multiplex PCR; TCRdb has only the in-frame clones, and not every one. In the table there are 85,000 to 100,000 clones, approximately 75% of which are singletons. The source material was memory CD8+ T cells sorted from blood. Stated subset: CD45RO+ cells pooled with CCR7-negative TemRA cells. These receptors were taken from a man aged 25 to 45 in good health.

The gene calls are TRBV2 and TRBJ1-2; the D gene is possibly TRBD1 (6 bases). V was cut by 2 bases and J by 8 bases, with 27 bases left in between. The CDR3 covers 18 residues. CDR1 and CDR2 (germline): SNHLY, FYNNEI. The chain's CDR3 is CASSENGRIGRGAGGYTF. DNA for the CDR3: TGTGCCAGCAGTGAAAACGGAAGAATTGGCAGGGGTGCCGGGGGCTACACCTTC.

This rearrangement joins TRBV7-8 to TRBJ2-3; maybe TRBD2 (5 bases). CDR1 and CDR2 from the germline V gene are SGHVS and FQNEAQ. The CDR3 is 16 amino acids. Trimming removed 1 base from V and 0 bases from J, with 11 bases in between. CDR3 DNA sequence: TGTGCCAGCAGCTTAGGAGCGGTACTTAGCACAGATACGCAGTATTTT. As protein: CASSLGAVLSTDTQYF.

This clone was observed once. A far larger clone is a single base away, which makes a read error likely. The rearrangement joins TRBV7-9 to TRBJ2-7, with D hard to call. This CDR3 is 14 amino acids long. Germline values: CDR1 SEHNR, CDR2 FQNEAQ (reference sequence). CDR3 sequence (DNA): TGTGCCGGCAGCTCTCCGAGCTCTCCCTACGAGCAGTACTTC. This codes for CAGSSPSSPYEQYF.

The gene calls are TRBV6-5 and TRBJ2-7; D possibly corresponds to TRBD1 (6 bases). The V end was cut by 4 bases, the J end by 3 bases, with 13 bases between. CDR3 length: 14 amino acids. In germline, CDR1 is MNHEY, CDR2 SVGAGI. In DNA, the CDR3 is TGTGCCAGCAGTTCAGGGGTTGGGGGCTACGAGCAGTACTTC. The encoded protein is CASSSGVGGYEQYF.

The gene calls are TRBV7-9 and TRBJ1-2, with 8 bases matching TRBD1. Germline-derived CDR1 and CDR2 are SEHNR and FQNEAQ (reference sequence). CDR3 size: 15 residues. V shed 5 bases and J 5 bases; nucleotides not matched to a gene: 10. The CDR3 DNA follows: TGTGCCAGCAGCCGAGACAGGGGAGGGGGTTATGGCTACACCTTC. It specifies CASSRDRGGGYGYTF. The full variable domain, with the rest looked up from reference TRBV7-9 and TRBJ1-2, is DTGVSQNPRHKITKRGQNVTFRCDPISEHNRLYWYRQTLGQGPEFLTYFQNEAQLEKSRLLSDRFSAERPKGSFSTLEIQRTEQGDSAMYLCASSRDRGGGYGYTFGSGTRLTVV.

V usage is TRBV18 and J usage is TRBJ2-3; D ambiguous. Trimming took off 3 bases at V and 2 bases at J, with 9 bases between the two ends. The CDR3 is made up of 14 amino acids. Germline V gene data show CDR1 as KGHSH and CDR2 as LQKENI. CDR3 residues: CASSPPLSTDTQYF. CDR3 nucleotide sequence: TGTGCCAGCTCACCGCCCCTATCCACAGATACGCAGTATTTT.